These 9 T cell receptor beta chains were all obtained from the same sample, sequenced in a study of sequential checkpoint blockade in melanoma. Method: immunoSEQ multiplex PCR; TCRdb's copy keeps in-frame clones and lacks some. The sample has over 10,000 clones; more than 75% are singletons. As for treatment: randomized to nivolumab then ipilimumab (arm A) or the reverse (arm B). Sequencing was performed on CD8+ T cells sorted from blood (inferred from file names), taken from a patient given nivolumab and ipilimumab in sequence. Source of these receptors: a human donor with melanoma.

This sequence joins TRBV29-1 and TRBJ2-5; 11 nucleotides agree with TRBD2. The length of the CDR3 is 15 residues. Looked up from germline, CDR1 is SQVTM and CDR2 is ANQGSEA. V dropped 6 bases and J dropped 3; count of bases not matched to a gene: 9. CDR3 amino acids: CSVAGGGLAEETQYF. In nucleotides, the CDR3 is TGCAGCGTCGCGGGGGGGGGACTAGCGGAAGAGACCCAGTACTTC.

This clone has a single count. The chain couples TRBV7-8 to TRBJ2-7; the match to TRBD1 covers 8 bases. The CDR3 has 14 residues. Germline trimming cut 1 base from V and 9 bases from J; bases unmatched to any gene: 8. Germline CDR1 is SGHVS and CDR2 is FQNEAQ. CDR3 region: CASSLEPGGGWQYF. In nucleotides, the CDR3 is TGTGCCAGCAGCTTAGAGCCAGGGGGCGGGTGGCAGTACTTC.

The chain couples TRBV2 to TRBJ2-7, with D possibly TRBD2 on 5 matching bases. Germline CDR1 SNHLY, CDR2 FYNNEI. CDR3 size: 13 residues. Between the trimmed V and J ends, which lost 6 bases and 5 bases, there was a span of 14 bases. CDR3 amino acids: CASSRAGFHEQYF. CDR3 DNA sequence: TGTGCCAGCAGCCGGGCGGGCTTCCACGAGCAGTACTTC.

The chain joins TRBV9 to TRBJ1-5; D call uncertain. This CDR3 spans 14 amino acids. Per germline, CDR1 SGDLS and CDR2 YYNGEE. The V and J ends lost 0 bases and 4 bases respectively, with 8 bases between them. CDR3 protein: CASSVGASNQPQHF. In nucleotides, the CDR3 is TGTGCCAGCAGCGTAGGGGCGAGTAATCAGCCCCAGCATTTT.

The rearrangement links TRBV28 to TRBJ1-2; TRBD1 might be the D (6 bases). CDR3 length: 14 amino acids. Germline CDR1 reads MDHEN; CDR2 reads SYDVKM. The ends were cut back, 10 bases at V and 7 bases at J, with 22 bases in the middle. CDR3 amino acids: CATRTATGMGGYTF. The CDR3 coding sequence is TGTGCCACCAGGACGGCTACAGGGATGGGTGGCTACACCTTC.

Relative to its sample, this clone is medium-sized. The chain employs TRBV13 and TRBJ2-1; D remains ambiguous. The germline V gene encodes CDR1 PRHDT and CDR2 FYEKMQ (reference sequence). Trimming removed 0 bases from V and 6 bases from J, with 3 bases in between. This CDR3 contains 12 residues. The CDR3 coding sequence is TGTGCCAGCAGCTTAGGCGGCAATGAGCAGTTCTTC. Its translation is CASSLGGNEQFF.

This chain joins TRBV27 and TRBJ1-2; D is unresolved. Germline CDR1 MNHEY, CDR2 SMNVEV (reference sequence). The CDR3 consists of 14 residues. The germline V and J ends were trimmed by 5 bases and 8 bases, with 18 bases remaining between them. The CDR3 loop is CASSPPGSASGYTF. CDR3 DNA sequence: TGTGCCAGCAGTCCACCCGGGTCAGCTTCGGGCTACACCTTC.

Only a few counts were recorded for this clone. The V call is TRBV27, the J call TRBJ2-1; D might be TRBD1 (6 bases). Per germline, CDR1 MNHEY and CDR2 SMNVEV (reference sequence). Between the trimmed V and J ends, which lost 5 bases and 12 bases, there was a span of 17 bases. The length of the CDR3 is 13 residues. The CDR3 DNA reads TGTGCCAGCAGTAATAGTAACAGGGTCGGGCAGTTCTTC. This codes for CASSNSNRVGQFF.

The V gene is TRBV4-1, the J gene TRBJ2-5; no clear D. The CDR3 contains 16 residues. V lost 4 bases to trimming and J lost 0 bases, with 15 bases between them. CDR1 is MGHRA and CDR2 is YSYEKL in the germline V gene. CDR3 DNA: TGCGCCAGCAGCCCCCTGGGCCGAAGAGACCAAGAGACCCAGTACTTC. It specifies CASSPLGRRDQETQYF.